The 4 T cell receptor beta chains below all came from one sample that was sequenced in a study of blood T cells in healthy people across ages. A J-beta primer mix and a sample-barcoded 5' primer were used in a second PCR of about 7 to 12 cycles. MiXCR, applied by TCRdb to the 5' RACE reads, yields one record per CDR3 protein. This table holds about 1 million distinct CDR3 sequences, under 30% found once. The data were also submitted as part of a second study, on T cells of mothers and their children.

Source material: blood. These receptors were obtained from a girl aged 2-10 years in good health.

The DNA of the CDR3 is TGCAGCGTTGAAGAGTGGGCCAGGGCCTCTTTTGGCTACACCTTC. This codes for CSVEEWARASFGYTF. This chain links TRBV29-1 with TRBJ1-2; D might be TRBD1 (5 bases). Germline CDR1 and CDR2: SQVTM and ANQGSEA. V dropped 0 bases and J dropped 7 bases, with 18 bases sitting between them. The CDR3 is 15 amino acids.

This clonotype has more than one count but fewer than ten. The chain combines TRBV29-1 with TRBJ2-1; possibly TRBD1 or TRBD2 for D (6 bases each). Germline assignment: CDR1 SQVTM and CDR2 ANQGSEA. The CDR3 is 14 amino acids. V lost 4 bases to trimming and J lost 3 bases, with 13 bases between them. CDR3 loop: CSVGWRGDYNEQFF. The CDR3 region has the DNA TGCAGCGTTGGGTGGAGGGGGGACTACAATGAGCAGTTCTTC.

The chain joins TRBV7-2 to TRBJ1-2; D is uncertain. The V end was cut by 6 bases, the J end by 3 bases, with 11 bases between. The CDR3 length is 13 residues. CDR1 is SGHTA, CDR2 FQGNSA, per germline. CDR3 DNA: TGTGCCAGCAGAATTAGCGGGGACTATGGCTACACCTTC. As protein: CASRISGDYGYTF.

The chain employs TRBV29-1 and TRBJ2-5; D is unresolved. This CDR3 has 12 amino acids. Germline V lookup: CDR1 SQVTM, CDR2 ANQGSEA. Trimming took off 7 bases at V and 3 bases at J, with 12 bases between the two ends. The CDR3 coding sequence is TGCAGCGAGACTTCAGGAGAAGAGACCCAGTACTTC. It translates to CSETSGEETQYF. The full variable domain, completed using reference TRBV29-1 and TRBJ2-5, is SAVISQKPSRDICQRGTSLTIQCQVDSQVTMMFWYRQQPGQSLTLIATANQGSEATYESGFVIDKFPISRPNLTFSTLTVSNMSPEDSSIYLCSETSGEETQYFGPGTRLLVL.